This T cell receptor (beta chain) comes out of a study of blood T cell repertoires in COVID-19. The table lists this clone with a few counts. Trimming cost V 1 base and J 0 bases; bases outside gene matches: 7. CDR1 is LGHDT and CDR2 is YNNKEL in the germline V gene (reference sequence). This CDR3 comprises 17 residues. Libraries were prepared by immunoSEQ multiplex PCR; TCRdb keeps only in-frame clonotypes and omits some of them. Here the sample spans roughly 200,000 clones, approximately 86% being singletons. This sequence originates from a woman aged 30 to 39 who had recovered from COVID-19. The rearrangement joins TRBV3-1 (or the pseudogene TRBV3-2) to TRBJ1-1, with 8 bases identical to TRBD1. Source material: PBMCs or T cells enriched from blood (not recorded which). DNA of the CDR3: TGTGCCAGCAGCCAAGCACCAGGGGGCCCACTGAACACTGAAGCTTTCTTT. This sequence encodes CASSQAPGGPLNTEAFF.